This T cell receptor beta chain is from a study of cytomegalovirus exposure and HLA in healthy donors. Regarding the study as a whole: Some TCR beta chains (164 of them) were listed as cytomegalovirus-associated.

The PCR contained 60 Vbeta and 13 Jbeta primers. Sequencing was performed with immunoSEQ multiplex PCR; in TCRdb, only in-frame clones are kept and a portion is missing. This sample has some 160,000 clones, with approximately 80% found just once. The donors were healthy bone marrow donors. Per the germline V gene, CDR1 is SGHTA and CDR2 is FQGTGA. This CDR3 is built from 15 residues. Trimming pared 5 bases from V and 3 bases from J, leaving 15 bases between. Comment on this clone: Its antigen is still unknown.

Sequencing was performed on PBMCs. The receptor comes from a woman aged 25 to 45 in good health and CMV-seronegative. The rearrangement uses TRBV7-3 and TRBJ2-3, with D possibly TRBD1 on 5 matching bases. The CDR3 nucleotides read TGTGCCAGCAGCACTCAGGGTCGCAGAACAGATACGCAGTATTTT. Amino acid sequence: CASSTQGRRTDTQYF.